Below, 8 T cell receptor beta chains from the same sample are listed, as sequenced in a study of cytomegalovirus exposure and HLA in healthy donors. The PCR contained 60 Vbeta and 13 Jbeta primers. The protocol was immunoSEQ multiplex PCR, while the TCRdb copy is restricted to in-frame clones and leaves out a portion. The sample has nearly 110,000 clones, 55% to 85% seen once. Material: PBMCs. These receptors all stem from a man aged 30 to 39 in good health and CMV-seronegative.

This sequence joins TRBV5-1 and TRBJ2-3, with 12 bases fitting TRBD2. Germline V gene data show CDR1 as SGHRS and CDR2 as YFSETQ. J lost 4 bases, V lost 3 bases, and 3 bases had no gene match. The CDR3 contains 15 residues. CDR3 in amino acids: CASSSLAGGSDTQYF. The CDR3, as DNA: TGCGCCAGCAGCTCTCTAGCGGGAGGGTCAGATACGCAGTATTTT.

The V call is TRBV28, the J call TRBJ1-2; TRBD1 aligns across 9 bases. The CDR3 loop spans 14 amino acids. Germline V gene lookup returns CDR1 MDHEN and CDR2 SYDVKM. V gave up 5 bases and J gave up 4 bases; unmatched junction bases: 5. Here the CDR3 DNA reads TGTGCCAGCAGTCTCCGGACAGGGGCCTATGGCTACACCTTC. The encoded protein is CASSLRTGAYGYTF.

This chain uses TRBV5-1 with TRBJ2-5; tentative D call: TRBD1 (5 bases). CDR1 and CDR2 from the germline V gene are SGHRS and YFSETQ. The CDR3 extends over 14 amino acids. V was trimmed by 0 bases and J by 4 bases, leaving 10 bases between them. CDR3 DNA: TGCGCCAGCAGCTTGGAAACAGGCAGAGAGACCCAGTACTTC. Translating it yields CASSLETGRETQYF.

Only a few counts were recorded for this clone. V is TRBV5-4 and J is TRBJ1-4, with TRBD1 as a possible D gene (6 bases). The V end lost 4 bases, the J end lost 4 bases, and 11 bases lay between the germline ends. There are 14 residues in the CDR3. The V gene's germline CDR1 is SGHNT and CDR2 YYREEE (reference sequence). As DNA, the CDR3 is TGTGCCAGCAGCCCCCGAGGGGGTAATGAAAAACTGTTTTTT. Translating gives CASSPRGGNEKLFF.

The chain employs TRBV5-1 and TRBJ2-3, with D possibly TRBD1 on 5 matching bases. Germline CDR1 reads SGHRS; CDR2 reads YFSETQ. The V end lost 0 bases, the J end lost 0 bases, and 8 bases lay between the germline ends. The length of the CDR3 is 15 residues. CDR3 sequence: CASSLGQSSTDTQYF. CDR3 coding DNA: TGCGCCAGCAGCTTGGGACAGTCTAGCACAGATACGCAGTATTTT. The full variable domain, completed using reference TRBV5-1 and TRBJ2-3, is KAGVTQTPRYLIKTRGQQVTLSCSPISGHRSVSWYQQTPGQGLQFLFEYFSETQRNKGNFPGRFSGRQFSNSRSEMNVSTLELGDSALYLCASSLGQSSTDTQYFGPGTRLTVL.

This sequence joins TRBV5-6 and TRBJ1-2; no firm D call. Germline V gene data show CDR1 as SGHDT and CDR2 as YYEEEE. V dropped 0 bases and J dropped 4 bases, with 10 bases sitting between them. This CDR3 comprises 14 residues. This CDR3 is CASSLDPGSYGYTF. The CDR3 DNA reads as TGTGCCAGCAGCTTGGACCCAGGATCCTATGGCTACACCTTC.

The chain recombines TRBV30 with TRBJ1-2; no reliable D call. V was cut by 2 bases and J by 13 bases, with 8 bases left in between. CDR1 is GTSNPN and CDR2 is SVGIG in the germline V gene (reference sequence). The CDR3 totals 9 residues. The CDR3 DNA reads TGTGCCTGGAGTCCTCCCCTCACCTTC. Translated: CAWSPPLTF.

The sample holds a few counts of this clone. The chain has TRBV30 and TRBJ2-2; TRBD2 matches at 7 bases. With V trimmed by 2 bases and J by 7 bases, 7 bases remained unmatched. Germline CDR1 GTSNPN, CDR2 SVGIG (reference sequence). The CDR3 runs to 14 residues. The CDR3 loop is CAWSSTSSGGELFF. As DNA, the CDR3 is TGTGCCTGGAGTTCGACTAGCTCGGGCGGGGAGCTGTTTTTT.